Listed below are T cell receptor beta chains from one sample, sequenced in a study of response to subunit inactivated influenza vaccine. Using its own MiXCR run on the RT-PCR reads, TCRdb lists one record per CDR3 protein. This sample carries approximately 230,000 distinct CDR3 sequences, approximately 12% of them seen once, and the ten largest clones take 7.8%. The source material was non-naive T cells sorted from PBMCs, sampled around 14 days before vaccination. The receptor set was obtained from a man aged 50-60 years who received an inactivated influenza vaccine. CDR3s include the opening cysteine and the closing phenylalanine or tryptophan. A D gene is named only where the DNA matches it firmly. Expanded clones are given a class, and other clones once, few, many or no size at all.

j_call v_call cdr3_length clone_size d_call cdr3_nt cdr3_aa
TRBJ1-5 TRBV6-1 16 few TRBD1 TGTGCCAGCAGTGATCGGGACAGGGGAGGGAATCAGCCCCAGCATTTT CASSDRDRGGNQPQHF
TRBJ2-1 TRBV18 14 many TRBD2 TGTGCCAGCTCACCCAGCAGCGGGAACAATGAGCAGTTCTTC CASSPSSGNNEQFF
TRBJ1-4 TRBV28 16 many NA TGTGCCAGCAGTGTGGGAACAGAGACAACTAATGAAAAACTGTTTTTT CASSVGTETTNEKLFF
TRBJ1-5 TRBV12-3/TRBV12-4 13 few NA TGTGCCAGCAGGTCCCAGCCGGGACAGCCCCAGCATTTT CASRSQPGQPQHF
TRBJ2-5 TRBV5-6 14 NA TRBD1 TGTGCCAGCAACACGGACAGGCTTGTAGAGACCCAGTACTTC CASNTDRLVETQYF
TRBJ2-3 TRBV7-2 17 NA TRBD1 TGTGCCAGCAGCTTAAGCCCCGGACAGGGTTCCACAGATACGCAGTATTTT CASSLSPGQGSTDTQYF
TRBJ1-5 TRBV4-3 15 NA NA TGCGCCAGCAGCCAAGAGTACACAAGCAATCAGCCCCAGCATTTT CASSQEYTSNQPQHF
TRBJ2-5 TRBV20-1 15 NA NA TGCAGTGCTATTGATCAGACAGTCACGGTGGAGACCCAGTACTTC CSAIDQTVTVETQYF
TRBJ2-2 TRBV20-1 16 few TRBD1 TGCAGTGCTCGAGCTTCAGGGGGCGCAAACACCGGGGAGCTGTTTTTT CSARASGGANTGELFF
TRBJ2-7 TRBV5-1 15 NA TRBD2 TGCGCCAGCAGCTTCCGGGGGGGTCGCTTGGACGAGCAGTACTTC CASSFRGGRLDEQYF
TRBJ2-7 TRBV20-1 17 NA TRBD1 TGCAGTGCCACCGGACAGGGGGCGTCGACTTACCACTACGAGCAGTACTTC CSATGQGASTYHYEQYF
TRBJ1-4 TRBV7-2 13 few NA TGTGCCAGCAGCTCTAGATCGGGAGAAAAACTGTTTTTT CASSSRSGEKLFF
TRBJ2-7 TRBV2 15 NA TRBD1 TGTGCCAGCAGGCCGCCCGGGACAGGGGCCTACGAGCAGTACTTC CASRPPGTGAYEQYF
TRBJ2-2 TRBV9 15 NA TRBD1 TGTGCCAGCAGCGGGACAGGGGCGGGCACCGGGGAGCTGTTTTTT CASSGTGAGTGELFF
TRBJ2-3 TRBV18 14 few NA TGTGCCAGCTCACCTCCACGGCCCACAGATACGCAGTATTTT CASSPPRPTDTQYF
TRBJ1-2 TRBV12-3/TRBV12-4 13 few TRBD1 TGTGCCAGCAGTTTGGGGACAGCGGGAGGCTACACCTTC CASSLGTAGGYTF
TRBJ1-1 TRBV24-1 11 NA NA TGTGCCACCAGTGATTTAAGCGGAGCTTTCTTT CATSDLSGAFF
TRBJ1-5 TRBV12-3/TRBV12-4 14 many NA TGTGCCAGCACCATGAAGAGGGGGAATCAGCCCCAGCATTTT CASTMKRGNQPQHF
TRBJ2-3 TRBV15 18 few TRBD2 TGTGCCACCAGCAGAGAGGTCTTAGCGGGCTCCTCCACAGATACGCAGTATTTT CATSREVLAGSSTDTQYF
TRBJ2-7 TRBV27 14 few NA TGTGCCTCCCAAAGGGTAGGGACACAATACGAGCAGTACTTC CASQRVGTQYEQYF
TRBJ2-7 TRBV28 13 few NA TGTGCCAGCAGCACACCGAGGGTCTACGAGCAGTACTTC CASSTPRVYEQYF
TRBJ1-1 TRBV7-6 14 few NA TGTGCCAGCAGCTTAGCGCTGGGGGTGGCTGAAGCTTTCTTT CASSLALGVAEAFF
TRBJ2-1 TRBV20-1 11 NA NA TGCAGTGCAAACCGAGCGTTTGAGCAGTTCTTC CSANRAFEQFF
TRBJ2-7 TRBV28 15 many TRBD2 TGTGCCAGCAGACCAACTAGCGGGAGGGGGCACGAGCAGTACTTC CASRPTSGRGHEQYF
TRBJ2-1 TRBV28 17 NA TRBD2 TGTGCCAGCAGCCCTCTATCGCTAGCGGGGAGCTCAAATGAGCAGTTCTTC CASSPLSLAGSSNEQFF
TRBJ1-5 TRBV3-1 14 few NA TGTGCCAGCAGCCAAGATTTAGCTGGACAGCCCCAGCATTTT CASSQDLAGQPQHF
TRBJ2-6 TRBV24-1 16 NA NA TGTGCCACCAGTGAAGTTGGGGGGCTCGGGGCCAACGTCCTGACTTTC CATSEVGGLGANVLTF
TRBJ1-2 TRBV10-3 14 NA NA TGTGCCATCACTGGCGGGTTGGGGGACTATGGCTACACCTTC CAITGGLGDYGYTF
TRBJ2-5 TRBV12-3/TRBV12-4 15 NA TRBD1 TGTGCCAGCAGCCTGGGACAGGGGGCAGGGGAGACCCAGTACTTC CASSLGQGAGETQYF
TRBJ2-2 TRBV20-1 14 NA TRBD2 TGCAGTGCTAGCGGGGGGGCTAGCGCCGGGGAGCTGTTTTTT CSASGGASAGELFF
TRBJ2-4 TRBV28 15 few NA TGTGCCAGCAGTTCCAGGGACGCTGGTAAAAACATTCAGTACTTC CASSSRDAGKNIQYF
TRBJ2-1 TRBV18 15 few TRBD2 TGTGCCAGCTCACCCGGGACTAGCGGGACCAACGAGCAGTTCTTC CASSPGTSGTNEQFF
TRBJ2-7 TRBV7-9 13 few NA TGTGCCAGCAGCCAGGGACATTCCTACGAGCAGTACTTC CASSQGHSYEQYF
TRBJ2-5 TRBV5-1 16 NA TRBD1 TGCGCCAGCAGCTTAGCCGGGACAGGGTCCCCACAGACCCAGTACTTC CASSLAGTGSPQTQYF
TRBJ2-3 TRBV4-3 16 few TRBD1 TGCGCCAGCAGCCAGGACACAGGGGCCAGCACAGATACGCAGTATTTT CASSQDTGASTDTQYF
TRBJ2-1 TRBV20-1 14 NA TRBD2 TGCAGTGCTAGAGGTAGCGGGAACTACAATGAGCAGTTCTTC CSARGSGNYNEQFF
TRBJ2-3 TRBV4-1 12 few NA TGCGCCAGCAGCCAAGTCCGCGGTACGCAGTATTTT CASSQVRGTQYF
TRBJ1-2 TRBV28 12 many NA TGTGCCAGCAGTTTAGCTAACTATGGCTACACCTTC CASSLANYGYTF
TRBJ2-2 TRBV5-6 16 few NA TGTGCCAGCACCCCCGGCGGTAACAGGGTCGCCGGGGAGCTGTTTTTT CASTPGGNRVAGELFF
TRBJ1-2 TRBV4-2 14 few TRBD1 TGTGCCAGCAGCCGGACAGGGGACGACTATGGCTACACCTTC CASSRTGDDYGYTF
TRBJ2-1 TRBV7-2 13 many NA TGTGCCACTAGCTCTCCCCCTTACAATGAGCAGTTCTTC CATSSPPYNEQFF
TRBJ1-1 TRBV11-2 14 few NA TGTGCCAGCAGCCCCGGGAGGGGTGGGACTGAAGCTTTCTTT CASSPGRGGTEAFF
TRBJ1-5 TRBV4-3 15 few NA TGCGCCAGCAGCCTGCCACCGGGAACGGAACAGCCCCAGCATTTT CASSLPPGTEQPQHF
TRBJ2-3 TRBV15 19 many TRBD2 TGTGCCACCAGCAGAGGAACTAGCGGGGGATCGACTAGCACAGATACGCAGTATTTT CATSRGTSGGSTSTDTQYF
TRBJ2-1 TRBV7-2 17 few TRBD1 TGTGCCAGCAGCTTCCCCGGGACAGGAGGCTCCTACAATGAGCAGTTCTTC CASSFPGTGGSYNEQFF
TRBJ1-1 TRBV6-1 12 NA NA TGTGCCAGCACCCGGTTGAACACTGAAGCTTTCTTT CASTRLNTEAFF
TRBJ2-7 TRBV28 12 few NA TGTGCCAGCAGTCCCCCCGGGTACGAGCAGTACTTC CASSPPGYEQYF
TRBJ2-5 TRBV11-2 13 few NA TGTGCCAGCAGCTTAATACCCACTGAGACCCAGTACTTC CASSLIPTETQYF
TRBJ2-7 TRBV12-3/TRBV12-4 14 NA TRBD1 TGTGCCAGCAGCCAGGGACAGGCGGGCTACGAGCAGTACTTC CASSQGQAGYEQYF
TRBJ2-1 TRBV27 14 few NA TGTGCCAGCAGCCCCTCCCGCTCCCACAATGAGCAGTTCTTC CASSPSRSHNEQFF
TRBJ2-1 TRBV20-1 15 NA TRBD2 TGCAGCGCTAGATGGGCTAGCGGACCCTACAATGAGCAGTTCTTC CSARWASGPYNEQFF
TRBJ1-5 TRBV7-2 15 many NA TGTGCCAGCAGCTATACCCTTGGGCCGTATCAGCCCCAGCATTTT CASSYTLGPYQPQHF
TRBJ2-7 TRBV27 15 once TRBD2 TGTGCCAGCAGTTTGTCGGCTAGCGGAACCTACGAGCAGTACTTC CASSLSASGTYEQYF
TRBJ1-1 TRBV6-2/TRBV6-3 12 NA NA TGTGCCAGCAGAATAGGGATAACTGAAGCTTTCTTT CASRIGITEAFF
TRBJ2-7 TRBV10-3 19 NA TRBD2 TGTGCCATCAGCCAACGACTAGCGGGAGGGACCGCAGGGATGTACGAGCAGTACTTC CAISQRLAGGTAGMYEQYF
TRBJ2-7 TRBV7-2 15 few TRBD2 TGTGCCAGCAGCCCCTCCGGGACTAGCATGTACGAGCAGTACTTC CASSPSGTSMYEQYF
TRBJ2-1 TRBV24-1 15 many TRBD2 TGTGCCACCGTAAATAGCGGGGGGCCCGACAATGAGCAGTTCTTC CATVNSGGPDNEQFF
TRBJ1-1 TRBV10-3 15 many NA TGTGCCATCAGTGAGACGATTGGGACCGACACTGAAGCTTTCTTT CAISETIGTDTEAFF
TRBJ2-1 TRBV6-2/TRBV6-3 18 many TRBD2 TGTGCCAGCAGTCTGTTAGCGGGCAACCAAAACCCCTACAATGAGCAGTTCTTC CASSLLAGNQNPYNEQFF
TRBJ1-4 TRBV29-1 11 few TRBD1 TGCAGCTCACGGACAGGGGAAAAACTGTTTTTT CSSRTGEKLFF